The 21 T cell receptor beta chains given below trace back to one sample, sequenced in a study of T cells in Graves' hyperthyroidism and ophthalmopathy. Researchers took RNA transcripts and amplified the TCR beta CDR3 regions from them. Initially, a first-round RT-PCR of the TCR CDR3 employed the HTBI primer set. TCRdb analysed the multiplex PCR reads with MiXCR anew, one entry per CDR3 protein. The table records hundreds of thousands of distinct CDR3 sequences, 15% to 18% of them present only once. Sequencing input: blood. Source of these receptors: a woman between 18 and 30 years old with Graves' hyperthyroidism.

This clonotype was counted only a few times. The V gene is TRBV4-1, the J gene TRBJ2-7, with 10 nucleotides matching TRBD2. This CDR3 contains 16 residues. Germline V gene sequence: CDR1 MGHRA, CDR2 YSYEKL. V lost 2 bases, J lost 2 bases, and 6 bases stayed unmatched. CDR3 in DNA: TGCGCCAGCAGCCAACCTACTAGCGGGAAGACCTACGAGCAGTACTTC. It encodes CASSQPTSGKTYEQYF.

The rearrangement joins TRBV7-9 to TRBJ2-3; tentatively, D is TRBD1 or TRBD2 (6 bases each). The CDR3 consists of 14 residues. V was pared by 5 bases and J by 4 bases, with 13 bases between. In germline, CDR1 is SEHNR, CDR2 FQNEAQ (reference sequence). The CDR3 DNA reads TGTGCCAGCAGCATAACCGGGGGCTCAGATACGCAGTATTTT. It translates to CASSITGGSDTQYF.

This clonotype was picked up a small number of times. The chain has TRBV4-3 and TRBJ2-7; 11 bases are shared with TRBD1. Germline V gene data show CDR1 as LGHNA and CDR2 as YSLEER. The CDR3 is 17 amino acids. V was clipped by 3 bases and J by 4 bases; unmatched bases: 11. CDR3 residues: CASSQSFRDRGIYEQYF. The CDR3 coding sequence is TGCGCCAGCAGCCAGAGCTTCCGGGACAGGGGGATTTACGAGCAGTACTTC.

This clonotype was picked up many times. The chain joins TRBV5-1 to TRBJ1-1; D call uncertain. The CDR3 totals 15 residues. Trimming removed 0 bases at V and 4 bases at J, with 13 bases between. CDR1 and CDR2 (germline): SGHRS, YFSETQ. CDR3 in amino acids: CASSLDGLSGTEAFF. For the CDR3, the DNA is TGCGCCAGCAGCTTGGACGGGCTCAGCGGCACTGAAGCTTTCTTT.

V and J are TRBV9 and TRBJ1-3; D perhaps matches TRBD1 (5 bases). This CDR3 contains 14 residues. The germline gives CDR1 SGDLS, CDR2 YYNGEE. Trimming removed 0 bases at V and 3 bases at J, with 7 bases between. CDR3 loop: CASSVARGGNTIYF. The DNA for the CDR3 is TGTGCCAGCAGCGTAGCGAGGGGTGGAAACACCATATATTTT. Drawing the rest from reference TRBV9 and TRBJ1-3, the complete variable domain is DSGVTQTPKHLITATGQRVTLRCSPRSGDLSVYWYQQSLDQGLQFLIQYYNGEERAKGNILERFSAQQFPDLHSELNLSSLELGDSALYFCASSVARGGNTIYFGEGSWLTVV.

Ten or more counts support this clonotype. The J gene is TRBJ2-3, the V gene TRBV7-9; 8 nucleotides align to TRBD2. The CDR3 has 15 amino acids. Germline CDR1 is SEHNR and CDR2 is FQNEAQ (reference sequence). With V trimmed by 4 bases and J by 1 base, 4 bases remained unmatched. In nucleotides, the CDR3 is TGTGCCAGCAGCTCCGTAGCGGGGCGCACAGATACGCAGTATTTT. Translation: CASSSVAGRTDTQYF.

This clonotype was detected ten times or more. The rearrangement joins TRBV20-1 to TRBJ1-4; a possible D gene is TRBD1 (5 bases). V lost 7 bases to trimming and J lost 6 bases, with 15 bases between them. CDR1 is DFQATT, CDR2 SNEGSKA, per germline (reference sequence). The CDR3 covers 13 residues. CDR3 DNA sequence: TGCAGTGGGGGACGGTCGGGGGATGAAAAACTGTTTTTT. Translation gives CSGGRSGDEKLFF.

This clonotype was seen many times. This chain uses TRBV7-8 with TRBJ2-7; the D call may be TRBD1 or TRBD2 (5 bases each). V was pared by 3 bases and J by 7 bases, with 19 bases between. Germline V gene sequence: CDR1 SGHVS, CDR2 FQNEAQ. This CDR3 comprises 15 residues. The CDR3 region has the DNA TGTGCCAGCAGCTTTTGGGACGGCCTCTTAGGGGAGCAGTACTTC. Protein: CASSFWDGLLGEQYF.

This sequence joins TRBV5-6 and TRBJ2-1; D gene uncertain. The V gene lost 0 bases and the J gene lost 7 bases, with 8 bases spanning the gap. Germline V gives CDR1 SGHDT, CDR2 YYEEEE. CDR3 length: 13 residues. The CDR3 region is CASSLGHGNEQFF. In DNA, the CDR3 is TGTGCCAGCAGCTTGGGACATGGGAATGAGCAGTTCTTC.

This clonotype was picked up many times. The chain joins TRBV5-1 to TRBJ1-1, with no clear D. In germline, CDR1 is SGHRS, CDR2 YFSETQ. V dropped 1 base and J dropped 0 bases, with 10 bases sitting between them. The CDR3 is 15 amino acids. CDR3 in amino acids: CASSLSPEMNTEAFF. CDR3 DNA sequence: TGCGCCAGCAGCTTGTCGCCGGAGATGAACACTGAAGCTTTCTTT.

In this sample, this clonotype turned up a few times. V gene TRBV4-3 combines with J gene TRBJ1-4; D is possibly TRBD1 (6 bases). Germline values: CDR1 LGHNA, CDR2 YSLEER. V lost 4 bases and J lost 5, with 17 bases in between. The CDR3 sequence is 16 residues long. CDR3 sequence (DNA): TGCGCCAGCAGCCCAGCGGGACAAGCTGGAAATGAAAAACTGTTTTTT. Its translation is CASSPAGQAGNEKLFF.

The chain recombines TRBV25-1 with TRBJ2-1; 7 bases fit TRBD2. The CDR3 totals 16 residues. Germline-derived CDR1 and CDR2 are MGHDK and SYGVNS. Trimming took 4 bases from V and 8 from J; bases not matched to a gene: 14. This CDR3 reads CASSGVWRGSIYEQFF. CDR3 DNA sequence: TGTGCCAGCAGTGGCGTTTGGCGCGGGAGTATATATGAGCAGTTCTTC.

This clonotype was seen repeatedly, ten times or more. The V and J genes are TRBV3-1 and TRBJ2-1, with D unclear. The CDR3 covers 14 residues. V lost 2 bases and J 5 bases, leaving 10 bases between the germline ends. Germline-derived CDR1 and CDR2 are LGHDT and YNNKEL (reference sequence). CDR3 sequence (DNA): TGTGCCAGCAGCCAATCCGGACCCAACAATGAGCAGTTCTTC. This gives the protein CASSQSGPNNEQFF.

This clonotype was detected only a few times. CDR3 bases: TGTGCCAGCAGCCAAATTGGGCAAGTGACAGTTGGTTCACCCCTCCACTTT. Translated: CASSQIGQVTVGSPLHF. J is TRBJ1-6 and V is TRBV3-1, with a weak D call TRBD1 (5 bases). Between the trimmed V and J ends, which lost 2 bases and 9 bases, there was a span of 20 bases. The CDR3 spans 17 residues. Germline-derived CDR1 and CDR2 are LGHDT and YNNKEL (reference sequence).

The chain links TRBV27 to TRBJ2-7; TRBD2 agrees at 9 bases. Germline V gene data show CDR1 as MNHEY and CDR2 as SMNVEV (reference sequence). The CDR3 contains 15 residues. V lost 6 bases, J lost 7 bases, and 13 bases stayed unmatched. The CDR3 loop reads CASSLIAGAREEQYF. For the CDR3, the DNA is TGTGCCAGCAGCTTAATAGCGGGGGCCAGAGAGGAGCAGTACTTC.

The chain couples TRBV11-1 to TRBJ2-4; D remains ambiguous. V lost 6 bases, J lost 0 bases, and 12 bases lay in between. The CDR3 length is 15 residues. Germline values: CDR1 SGHAT, CDR2 FQDESV (reference sequence). CDR3 amino acids: CASSSRPVAKNIQYF. Here the CDR3 DNA reads TGTGCCAGCAGTTCCCGGCCCGTAGCCAAAAACATTCAGTACTTC.

This clonotype was seen ten or more times. This chain joins TRBV28 and TRBJ2-4; unclear D gene. CDR1 and CDR2 (germline): MDHEN, SYDVKM. Deletions cut 6 bases from V and 0 bases from J, with 15 bases between. The CDR3 spans 16 residues. CDR3 residues: CASSPMIGLAKNIQYF. The DNA for the CDR3 is TGTGCCAGCAGCCCCATGATAGGTTTAGCCAAAAACATTCAGTACTTC.

Ten or more counts support this clonotype. The gene calls are TRBV12-3 or TRBV12-4 and TRBJ1-1, with D unclear. The CDR3 has 14 amino acids. The germline V and J ends were trimmed by 6 bases and 1 base, with 12 bases remaining between them. The CDR3 nucleotides are TGTGCCAGCAGGAGCCGCGGTGAGAACACTGAAGCTTTCTTT. Protein sequence: CASRSRGENTEAFF.

This clonotype was counted many times. The chain uses TRBV20-1 and TRBJ2-3; the D gene is possibly TRBD2 (5 bases). Germline lookup yields CDR1 DFQATT and CDR2 SNEGSKA (reference sequence). The V gene lost 2 bases and the J gene lost 1 base, with 19 bases spanning the gap. The CDR3 extends over 17 amino acids. CDR3 in DNA: TGCAGTGCTAGACCTCCCCCCCCCTTGCGGGGCACAGATACGCAGTATTTT. Protein sequence: CSARPPPPLRGTDTQYF.

V is TRBV10-3 and J is TRBJ2-2; no clear D gene. The CDR3 contains 12 residues. CDR1 and CDR2 (germline): ENHRY, SYGVKD. Trimming took 10 bases from V and 5 from J, leaving 11 bases between them. The CDR3 protein is CATIGVTGELFF. In DNA, the CDR3 is TGTGCCACGATTGGGGTTACCGGGGAGCTGTTTTTT.

This clonotype was counted at least ten times. This rearrangement joins TRBV6-2 or TRBV6-3 to TRBJ2-3; 14 bases line up with TRBD2. Per germline, CDR1 MNHEY and CDR2 SVGEGT. Trimming cost V 7 bases and J 6 bases; bases outside gene matches: 15. The CDR3 is 18 amino acids. CDR3 DNA sequence: TGTGCCAGCACCAGCCGACTAGCGGGGGGGCCGAAGACTGATACGCAGTATTTT. Translating it yields CASTSRLAGGPKTDTQYF.